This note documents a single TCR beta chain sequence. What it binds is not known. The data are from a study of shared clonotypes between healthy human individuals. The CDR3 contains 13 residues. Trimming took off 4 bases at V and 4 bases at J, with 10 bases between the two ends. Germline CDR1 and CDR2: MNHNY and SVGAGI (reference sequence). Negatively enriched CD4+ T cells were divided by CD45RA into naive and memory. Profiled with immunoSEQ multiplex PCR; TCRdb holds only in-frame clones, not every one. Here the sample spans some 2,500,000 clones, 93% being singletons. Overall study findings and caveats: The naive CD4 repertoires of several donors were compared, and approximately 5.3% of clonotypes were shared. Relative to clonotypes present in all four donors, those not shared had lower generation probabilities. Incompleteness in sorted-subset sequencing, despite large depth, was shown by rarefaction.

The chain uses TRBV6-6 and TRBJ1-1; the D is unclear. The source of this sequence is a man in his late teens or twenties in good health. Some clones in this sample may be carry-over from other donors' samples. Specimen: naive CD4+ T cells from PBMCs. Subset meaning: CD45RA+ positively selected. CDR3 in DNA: TGTGCCAGCAGTTTTGGGGTGAGCACTGAAGCTTTCTTT. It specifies CASSFGVSTEAFF.